This T cell receptor (beta chain) was documented in a study of blood T cell repertoires in COVID-19. Overall study: The United States, Italy and Spain supplied acute and convalescent COVID-19 samples. PBMCs, B-cell-depleted T cells, or T cells were the source of the cDNA or gDNA that made up the material.

As processed by the authors: Researchers report that nucleated cell counts were estimated from reference gene primer amplification. TCRdb keeps only in-frame clones here, not all; method: immunoSEQ multiplex PCR. V, J and clone size were drawn from that table, and D and trimming were deduced from the DNA. This table holds about 170,000 clones, about 85% found once. V was cut by 0 bases and J by 7 bases, with 9 bases left in between. Per the germline V gene, CDR1 is GTSNPN and CDR2 is SVGIG (reference sequence). The CDR3 consists of 13 residues. This receptor was identified in a man aged 55 to 70 with acute or convalescent COVID-19. Sequences were obtained from peripheral blood. The rearrangement uses TRBV30 and TRBJ1-4; D call uncertain. CDR3 in DNA: TGTGCCTGGAGTGTCTCTCCCGGTGAAAAACTGTTTTTT. Translating gives CAWSVSPGEKLFF. The entire variable domain, with the rest obtained from reference TRBV30 and TRBJ1-4, is as follows: SQTIHQWPATLVQPVGSPLSLECTVEGTSNPNLYWYRQAAGRGLQLLFYSVGIGQISSEVPQNLSASRPQDRQFILSSKKLLLSDSGFYLCAWSVSPGEKLFFGSGTQLSVL.